This T cell receptor beta chain was captured in a study of cytomegalovirus exposure and HLA in healthy donors. It was with 60 Vbeta and 13 Jbeta primers that the PCR ran. Clones were read by immunoSEQ multiplex PCR, and TCRdb kept only the in-frame ones, dropping some. Found here are around 120,000 clones, about 80% of them singletons; the top ten hold around 3.1%. The CDR3 is made up of 17 amino acids. Germline V gene sequence: CDR1 SEHNR, CDR2 FQNEAQ (reference sequence). Trimming took 1 base from V and 2 from J; bases not matched to a gene: 5. Sequenced: PBMCs. This sequence originates from a woman aged 40 to 55 in good health and CMV-seronegative. The rearrangement joins TRBV7-9 to TRBJ1-1; TRBD1 matches at 12 bases. CDR3 bases: TGTGCCAGCAGCTTAGATAGAGGGACAGGGGGCAACACTGAAGCTTTCTTT. Translated: CASSLDRGTGGNTEAFF.